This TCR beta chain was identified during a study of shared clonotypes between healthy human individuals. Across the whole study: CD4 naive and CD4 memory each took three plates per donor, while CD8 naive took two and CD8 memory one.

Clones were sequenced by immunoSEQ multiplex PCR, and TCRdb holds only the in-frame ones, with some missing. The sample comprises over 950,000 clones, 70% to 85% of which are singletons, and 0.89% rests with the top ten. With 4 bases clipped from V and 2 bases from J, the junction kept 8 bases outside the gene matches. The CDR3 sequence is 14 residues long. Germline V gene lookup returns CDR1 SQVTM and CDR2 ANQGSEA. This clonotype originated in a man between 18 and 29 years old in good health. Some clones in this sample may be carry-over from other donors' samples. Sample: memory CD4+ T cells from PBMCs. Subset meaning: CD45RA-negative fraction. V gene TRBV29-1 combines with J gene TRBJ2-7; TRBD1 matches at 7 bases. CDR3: CSVGPRDSAYEQYF. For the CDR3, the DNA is TGCAGCGTTGGCCCCCGGGACAGCGCCTACGAGCAGTACTTC.